The 29 T cell receptor beta chains presented below share a single source sample, sequenced in a study of T cells after yellow fever vaccination. One entry per CDR3 protein, called by TCRdb with MiXCR from the 5' RACE reads. The sample includes under 300,000 distinct CDR3 sequences, roughly 7.2% of them seen just once. Sequences were derived from CD4+ T cells sorted from PBMCs, sampled 15 days after the yellow fever booster vaccination. The receptors come from a man aged 25 to 40 who received the YFV17D yellow fever vaccine.

The V call is TRBV11-2, the J call TRBJ2-2; no reliable D call. Looked up from germline, CDR1 is SGHAT and CDR2 is FQNNGV. Trimming took 4 bases from V and 5 from J, leaving 8 bases between them. This CDR3 contains 13 residues. As DNA, the CDR3 is TGTGCCAGCAGCTCCGACCTTACCGGGGAGCTGTTTTTT. It codes for CASSSDLTGELFF.

There are many counts of this clonotype. The V gene is TRBV5-1, the J gene TRBJ2-5, with D perhaps matching TRBD1 (5 bases). Germline CDR1 reads SGHRS; CDR2 reads YFSETQ. CDR3 length: 13 amino acids. V lost 0 bases and J 5 bases, leaving 8 bases between the germline ends. Here the CDR3 DNA reads TGCGCCAGCAGCTTGGGCAGGGTTGAGACCCAGTACTTC. Residues: CASSLGRVETQYF.

This clonotype was observed at least ten times. The chain uses TRBV7-9 and TRBJ2-5; D may correspond to TRBD1 or TRBD2 (5 bases each). Germline-derived CDR1 and CDR2 are SEHNR and FQNEAQ (reference sequence). The length of the CDR3 is 14 residues. V was trimmed by 5 bases and J by 4 bases, leaving 14 bases between them. CDR3 region: CASSPRDLRETQYF. The CDR3 DNA is TGTGCCAGCAGCCCCAGGGACCTTCGAGAGACCCAGTACTTC.

The V gene is TRBV6-5, the J gene TRBJ2-1, with no clear D. Germline V gene data show CDR1 as MNHEY and CDR2 as SVGAGI. This CDR3 is 14 amino acids long. Trimming cost V 2 bases and J 9 bases, with 14 bases left between them. CDR3 sequence reads: CASSYLPLDGEQFF. The CDR3 coding sequence is TGTGCCAGCAGTTACCTACCGCTCGATGGTGAGCAGTTCTTC.

This clonotype was recorded at least ten times. CDR3 DNA sequence: TGTGCCAGCACCCCAACAGGGAATCAGCCCCAGCATTTT. Its protein is CASTPTGNQPQHF. The gene calls are TRBV6-2 or TRBV6-3 and TRBJ1-5; the D gene is possibly TRBD1 (6 bases). Trimming pared 7 bases from V and 4 bases from J, leaving 11 bases between. Germline V gene sequence: CDR1 MNHEY, CDR2 SVGEGT. This CDR3 spans 13 amino acids.

At least ten counts were recorded for this clonotype. The CDR3 nucleotides read TGTGCCAGCAGCTTCGAGGACTTCCTTAGTCAGTACTTC. Amino acids: CASSFEDFLSQYF. The rearrangement links TRBV7-9 to TRBJ2-4; D possibly corresponds to TRBD2 (5 bases). CDR3 length: 13 amino acids. The ends were cut back, 3 bases at V and 12 bases at J, with 15 bases in the middle. CDR1 SEHNR and CDR2 FQNEAQ come from the germline V gene (reference sequence).

This clonotype has only a few counts. J is TRBJ2-1 and V is TRBV29-1; 12 positions match TRBD2. V lost 1 base and J lost 6; bases outside the gene matches: 4. CDR3 length: 15 amino acids. Germline V gene data show CDR1 as SQVTM and CDR2 as ANQGSEA. CDR3 sequence: CSVEGGLAGFNEQFF. The CDR3 nucleotides are TGCAGCGTTGAAGGGGGACTAGCGGGCTTCAATGAGCAGTTCTTC.

The chain recombines TRBV21-1 with TRBJ2-7. TRBV21-1 is a listed pseudogene. CDR3 length equals 13 residues. DNA for the CDR3: TGTGCCAGCAGCAAAGCGCTGGCTTACGAGCAGTACTTC. Translating gives CASSKALAYEQYF.

This rearrangement joins TRBV14 to TRBJ2-7, with 14 bases that match TRBD2. Germline CDR1 and CDR2: SGHDN and FVKESK. There are 19 residues in the CDR3. Trimming removed 2 bases from V and 4 bases from J; junction bases left unmatched: 13. The CDR3 nucleotides are TGTGCCAGCAGCCAACAGGGACTAGCGGGAGAGCAGTGGTCTTACGAGCAGTACTTC. This translates into CASSQQGLAGEQWSYEQYF.

V usage is TRBV6-2 or TRBV6-3 and J usage is TRBJ2-3; no clear D. Germline V gene data show CDR1 as MNHEY and CDR2 as SVGEGT. V lost 3 bases to trimming and J lost 5 bases, with 6 bases between them. The CDR3 length is 12 residues. CDR3 nucleotide sequence: TGTGCCAGCAGTTATTATCAAGATACGCAGTATTTT. This sequence encodes CASSYYQDTQYF.

The chain carries TRBV28 and TRBJ2-7; the match to TRBD2 covers 7 bases. CDR1 is MDHEN and CDR2 is SYDVKM in the germline V gene. The CDR3 extends over 14 amino acids. J was trimmed by 7 bases and V by 4 bases; bases with no gene match: 10. CDR3 sequence reads: CASSSPGEGWEQYF. DNA of the CDR3: TGTGCCAGCAGTTCCCCCGGGGAGGGGTGGGAGCAGTACTTC. Supplemented by reference TRBV28 and TRBJ2-7, the full variable domain reads DVKVTQSSRYLVKRTGEKVFLECVQDMDHENMFWYRQDPGLGLRLIYFSYDVKMKEKGDIPEGYSVSREKKERFSLILESASTNQTSMYLCASSSPGEGWEQYFGPGTRLTVT.

The chain employs TRBV7-6 and TRBJ2-2, with D maybe TRBD1 (5 bases). This CDR3 is 16 amino acids long. The V gene lost 1 base and the J gene lost 0 bases, with 9 bases spanning the gap. CDR1 and CDR2 from the germline V gene are SGHVS and FNYEAQ. CDR3 residues: CASSLGQSPNTGELFF. In DNA, the CDR3 is TGTGCCAGCAGCTTAGGACAGAGCCCGAACACCGGGGAGCTGTTTTTT. Filled out from reference TRBV7-6 and TRBJ2-2, the complete variable domain reads GAGVSQSPRYKVTKRGQDVALRCDPISGHVSLYWYRQALGQGPEFLTYFNYEAQQDKSGLPNDRFSAERPEGSISTLTIQRTEQRDSAMYRCASSLGQSPNTGELFFGEGSRLTVL.

The rearrangement joins TRBV6-1 to TRBJ1-1, with TRBD1 matching 7 bases. Germline V gives CDR1 MNHNS, CDR2 SASEGT. This CDR3 has 15 residues. Trimming took 7 bases from V and 1 from J; bases not matched to a gene: 9. The CDR3 spells CASIPMDRRNTEAFF. CDR3 nucleotide sequence: TGTGCCAGCATCCCAATGGACAGGAGGAACACTGAAGCTTTCTTT.

This clonotype came up many times. The chain employs TRBV12-3 or TRBV12-4 and TRBJ1-4, with D perhaps TRBD1 (5 bases). With 3 bases removed from V and 8 bases from J, the gap between germline ends came to 13 bases. The CDR3 covers 14 residues. CDR3 region: CASSLGGDGEKLFF. For the CDR3, the DNA is TGTGCCAGCAGTTTGGGGGGGGACGGCGAAAAACTGTTTTTT.

The sample holds a few counts of this clonotype. The gene calls are TRBV7-9 and TRBJ2-5, with D possibly being TRBD2 (7 bases). Between the trimmed V and J ends, which lost 3 bases and 1 base, there was a span of 12 bases. Germline V CDR1 and CDR2: SEHNR, FQNEAQ (reference sequence). This CDR3 contains 15 residues. CDR3 DNA: TGTGCCAGCAGCTTGAGGGGGGGGCCCCAAGAGACCCAGTACTTC. Translation: CASSLRGGPQETQYF. The variable domain in full, with the rest retrieved from reference TRBV7-9 and TRBJ2-5, is DTGVSQNPRHKITKRGQNVTFRCDPISEHNRLYWYRQTLGQGPEFLTYFQNEAQLEKSRLLSDRFSAERPKGSFSTLEIQRTEQGDSAMYLCASSLRGGPQETQYFGPGTRLLVL.

This clonotype came up a few times. CDR3 sequence reads: CASRPLRSGGAGEAFF. DNA of the CDR3: TGTGCCAGCCGACCCCTGAGATCGGGGGGGGCTGGTGAAGCTTTCTTT. The chain recombines TRBV6-2 or TRBV6-3 with TRBJ1-1; D possibly corresponds to TRBD1 (6 bases). CDR3 length: 16 amino acids. The V end was cut by 8 bases, the J end by 7 bases, with 26 bases between. In germline, CDR1 is MNHEY, CDR2 SVGEGT.

This clonotype appeared many times. The rearrangement links TRBV7-4 to TRBJ2-2; 8 bases are shared with TRBD2. Germline assignment: CDR1 SGHVT and CDR2 SQSDAQ. J was trimmed by 0 bases and V by 2 bases; bases with no gene match: 8. This CDR3 is built from 18 residues. CDR3 DNA sequence: TGTGCCAGCAGCTTATGTTCGGGAGGGCCAGCGAACACCGGGGAGCTGTTTTTT. Encoded protein: CASSLCSGGPANTGELFF.

As DNA, the CDR3 is TGTGCCAGCAGTTTCCACCGGACTAGCACAGATACGCAGTATTTT. Residues: CASSFHRTSTDTQYF. The chain couples TRBV28 to TRBJ2-3, with D tentatively TRBD2 (5 bases). This CDR3 is 15 amino acids long. V dropped 3 bases and J dropped 0 bases, with 10 bases sitting between them. The germline gives CDR1 MDHEN, CDR2 SYDVKM.

This clonotype has ten or more counts. V usage is TRBV20-1 and J usage is TRBJ2-2; possibly TRBD2 for D (6 bases). This CDR3 has 14 amino acids. V was trimmed by 6 bases and J by 4 bases, leaving 15 bases between them. Germline loops: CDR1 DFQATT, CDR2 SNEGSKA (reference sequence). CDR3 region: CSAVPGLGTGELFF. In DNA, the CDR3 is TGCAGTGCCGTCCCGGGACTGGGCACCGGGGAGCTGTTTTTT.

This clonotype was recorded many times. This chain connects TRBV7-9 to TRBJ2-7, with TRBD1 as a possible D gene (6 bases). Germline V gene lookup returns CDR1 SEHNR and CDR2 FQNEAQ (reference sequence). V shed 5 bases and J shed 2 bases, with 10 bases lying between them. The CDR3 sequence is 13 residues long. The CDR3 region has the DNA TGTGCCAGCAGCCGTGGACAGCCCTACGAGCAGTACTTC. Protein: CASSRGQPYEQYF.

This clonotype was observed many times. V usage is TRBV4-3 and J usage is TRBJ1-4; no definite D call. This CDR3 is 13 amino acids long. V was clipped by 1 base and J by 8 bases, with 8 bases between them. The germline gives CDR1 LGHNA, CDR2 YSLEER. CDR3 region: CASSQVNEEKLFF. DNA for the CDR3: TGCGCCAGCAGCCAAGTGAACGAGGAAAAACTGTTTTTT.

This chain uses TRBV6-6 with TRBJ2-7; D perhaps matches TRBD1 (6 bases). The CDR3 is 13 amino acids. Germline CDR1 is MNHNY and CDR2 is SVGAGI (reference sequence). V lost 6 bases and J 3 bases, leaving 12 bases between the germline ends. The CDR3 is CASRAEQGYEQYF. The CDR3 nucleotides are TGTGCCAGCAGGGCGGAACAGGGCTACGAGCAGTACTTC.

In this sample, this clonotype turned up many times. This sequence joins TRBV18 and TRBJ1-6, with D hard to call. The germline V gene encodes CDR1 KGHSH and CDR2 LQKENI. Trimming left V 6 bases short and J 10 bases short, with 10 bases between. CDR3 length: 12 amino acids. CDR3 region: CASSPDESPLHF. The CDR3 DNA is TGTGCCAGCTCCCCCGATGAGTCACCCCTCCACTTT.

Concerning this clonotype: A single base separates this from a much larger clone, so it may be a read error. J is TRBJ2-7 and V is TRBV2, with TRBD1 identical over 9 bases. Germline loops: CDR1 SNHLY, CDR2 FYNNEI. The V gene end was trimmed by 7 bases and the J gene end by 8 bases; junction bases not matched to a gene: 15. The CDR3 has 15 amino acids. The CDR3 coding sequence is TGTGCCAGCAATCGACCTCCTACAGGGGGCGAACAGCAGTACTTC. Protein product: CASNRPPTGGEQQYF. Based on the CDR3 plus reference TRBV2 and TRBJ2-7, the full variable domain is EPEVTQTPSHQVTQMGQEVILRCVPISNHLYFYWYRQILGQKVEFLVSFYNNEISEKSEIFDDQFSVERPDGSNFTLKIRSTKLEDSAMYFCASNRPPTGGEQQYFGPGTRLTVT.

This clonotype was detected only a few times. The chain links TRBV5-1 to TRBJ2-5, with 9 bases that match TRBD1. CDR3 length: 15 residues. Trimming cost V 4 bases and J 5 bases; bases outside gene matches: 9. CDR1 is SGHRS, CDR2 YFSETQ, per germline. The CDR3 sequence: CASSAGQGFLETQYF. CDR3 DNA: TGCGCCAGCAGCGCGGGACAGGGCTTTTTGGAGACCCAGTACTTC. Complete variable domain (other parts from reference TRBV5-1 and TRBJ2-5): KAGVTQTPRYLIKTRGQQVTLSCSPISGHRSVSWYQQTPGQGLQFLFEYFSETQRNKGNFPGRFSGRQFSNSRSEMNVSTLELGDSALYLCASSAGQGFLETQYFGPGTRLLVL.

This clonotype was counted only a few times. The chain's CDR3 is CASSHLRERNQETQYF. The CDR3 nucleotides are TGTGCCAGCAGTCACTTGCGGGAGAGGAACCAAGAGACCCAGTACTTC. V and J are TRBV2 and TRBJ2-5, with 7 bases fitting TRBD2. Losses at the gene ends were 5 bases for V and 0 bases for J; bases not matched to a gene: 9. The CDR3 spans 16 residues. The germline V gene has CDR1 SNHLY and CDR2 FYNNEI.

A few counts support this clonotype. The chain carries TRBV3-1 and TRBJ2-7; D unresolved. V was pared by 0 bases and J by 12 bases, with 15 bases between. Germline assignment: CDR1 LGHDT and CDR2 YNNKEL (reference sequence). This CDR3 region has 13 residues. The CDR3 DNA follows: TGTGCCAGCAGCCAAGATCTATGGGCCGTTTCGTACTTC. It translates to CASSQDLWAVSYF.

There are a few counts of this clonotype. The chain recombines TRBV12-3 or TRBV12-4 with TRBJ2-7; 7 bases agree with TRBD2. With 6 bases clipped from V and 2 bases from J, the junction kept 7 bases outside the gene matches. The CDR3 runs to 14 residues. CDR3 nucleotides: TGTGCCAGCAGGATTACCGGGGGGACCTACGAGCAGTACTTC. Amino acids: CASRITGGTYEQYF.

This chain links TRBV28 with TRBJ2-1, with 14 bases aligning to TRBD2. The length of the CDR3 is 15 residues. Germline lookup yields CDR1 MDHEN and CDR2 SYDVKM. Trimming cost V 6 bases and J 7 bases; bases outside gene matches: 5. In nucleotides, the CDR3 is TGTGCCAGCAGGGGGACTAGCGGGAGTTGGAATGAGCAGTTCTTC. Its protein product is CASRGTSGSWNEQFF.